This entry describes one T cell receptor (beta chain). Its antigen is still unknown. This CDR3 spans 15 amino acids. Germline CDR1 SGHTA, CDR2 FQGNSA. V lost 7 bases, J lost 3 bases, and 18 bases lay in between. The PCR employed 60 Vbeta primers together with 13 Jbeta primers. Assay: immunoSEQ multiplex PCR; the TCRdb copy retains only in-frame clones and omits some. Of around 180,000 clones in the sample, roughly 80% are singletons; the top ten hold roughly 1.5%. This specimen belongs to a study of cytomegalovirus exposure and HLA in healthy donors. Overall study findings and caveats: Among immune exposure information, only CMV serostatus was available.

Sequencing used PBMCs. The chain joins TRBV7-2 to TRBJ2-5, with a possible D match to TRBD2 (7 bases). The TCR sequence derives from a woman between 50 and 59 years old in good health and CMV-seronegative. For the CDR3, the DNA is TGTGCCAGCACCGGGCGGGGGCTTCGGAAAGAGACCCAGTACTTC. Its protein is CASTGRGLRKETQYF.